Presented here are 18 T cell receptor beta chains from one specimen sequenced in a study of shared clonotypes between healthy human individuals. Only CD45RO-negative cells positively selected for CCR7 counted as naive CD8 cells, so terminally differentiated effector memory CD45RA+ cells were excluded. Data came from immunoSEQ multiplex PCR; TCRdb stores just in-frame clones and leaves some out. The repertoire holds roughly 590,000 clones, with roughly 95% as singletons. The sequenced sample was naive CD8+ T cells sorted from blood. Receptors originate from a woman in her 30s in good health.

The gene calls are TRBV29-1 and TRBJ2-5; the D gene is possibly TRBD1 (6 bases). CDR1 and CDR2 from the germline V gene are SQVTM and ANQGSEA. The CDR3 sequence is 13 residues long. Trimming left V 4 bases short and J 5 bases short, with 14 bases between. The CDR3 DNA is TGCAGCGTTGTATCTACAAGGGGGGAGACCCAGTACTTC. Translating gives CSVVSTRGETQYF.

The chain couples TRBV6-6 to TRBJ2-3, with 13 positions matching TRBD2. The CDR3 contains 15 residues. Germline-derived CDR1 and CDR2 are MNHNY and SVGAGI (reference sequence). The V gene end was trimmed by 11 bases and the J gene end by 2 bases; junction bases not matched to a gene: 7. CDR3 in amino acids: CAVQGLAGYTDTQYF. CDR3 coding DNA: TGTGCCGTTCAGGGACTAGCGGGATACACAGATACGCAGTATTTT.

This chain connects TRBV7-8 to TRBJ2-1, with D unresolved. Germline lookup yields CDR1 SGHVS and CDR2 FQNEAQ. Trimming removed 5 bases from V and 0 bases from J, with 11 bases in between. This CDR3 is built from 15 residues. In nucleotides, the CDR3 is TGTGCCAGCAGCCCCCTCGCGACCTCCTACAATGAGCAGTTCTTC. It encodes CASSPLATSYNEQFF. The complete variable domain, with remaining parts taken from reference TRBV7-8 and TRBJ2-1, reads GAGVSQSPRYKVAKRGQDVALRCDPISGHVSLFWYQQALGQGPEFLTYFQNEAQLDKSGLPSDRFFAERPEGSVSTLKIQRTQQEDSAVYLCASSPLATSYNEQFFGPGTRLTVL.

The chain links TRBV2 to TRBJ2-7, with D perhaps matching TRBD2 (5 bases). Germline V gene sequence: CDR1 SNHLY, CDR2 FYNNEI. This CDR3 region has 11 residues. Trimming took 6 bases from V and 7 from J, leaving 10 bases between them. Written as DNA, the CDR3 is TGTGCCAGCAGGGACTTTCTAGAGCAGTACTTC. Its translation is CASRDFLEQYF.

CDR3 in amino acids: CATERYRDSANEQYF. The CDR3 DNA reads as TGTGCCACGGAACGGTACAGGGACTCCGCTAACGAGCAGTACTTC. The V and J genes are TRBV6-1 and TRBJ2-7; either TRBD1 or TRBD2 may supply D (6 bases each). Deletions cut 10 bases from V and 5 bases from J, with 24 bases between. CDR1 and CDR2 from the germline V gene are MNHNS and SASEGT. The CDR3 sequence is 15 residues long.

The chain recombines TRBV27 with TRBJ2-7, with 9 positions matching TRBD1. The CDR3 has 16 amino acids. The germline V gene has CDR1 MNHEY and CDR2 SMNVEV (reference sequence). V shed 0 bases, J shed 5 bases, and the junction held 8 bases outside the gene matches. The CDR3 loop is CASSLSPGTGLHEQYF. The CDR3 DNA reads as TGTGCCAGCAGTTTATCCCCCGGGACAGGGTTACACGAGCAGTACTTC.

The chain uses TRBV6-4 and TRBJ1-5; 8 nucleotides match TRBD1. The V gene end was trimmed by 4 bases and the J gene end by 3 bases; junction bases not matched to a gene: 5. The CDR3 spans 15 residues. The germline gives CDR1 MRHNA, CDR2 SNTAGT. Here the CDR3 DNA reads TGTGCCAGCAGTGGATACAGGGGGGTCAATCAGCCCCAGCATTTT. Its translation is CASSGYRGVNQPQHF.

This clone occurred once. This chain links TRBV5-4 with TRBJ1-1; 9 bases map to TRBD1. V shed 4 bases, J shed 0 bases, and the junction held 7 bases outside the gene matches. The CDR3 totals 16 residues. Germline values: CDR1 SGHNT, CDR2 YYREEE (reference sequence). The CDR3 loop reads CASSPAGTGLNTEAFF. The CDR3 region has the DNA TGTGCCAGCAGCCCAGCTGGGACAGGGTTGAACACTGAAGCTTTCTTT.

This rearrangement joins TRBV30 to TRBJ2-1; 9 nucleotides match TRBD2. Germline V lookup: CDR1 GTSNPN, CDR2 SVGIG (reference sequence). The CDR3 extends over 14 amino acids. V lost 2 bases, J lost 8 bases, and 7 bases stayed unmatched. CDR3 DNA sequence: TGTGCCTGGAGTCCCAGCGGGAGGTCGGATGAGCAGTTCTTC. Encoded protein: CAWSPSGRSDEQFF. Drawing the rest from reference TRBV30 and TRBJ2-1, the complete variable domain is SQTIHQWPATLVQPVGSPLSLECTVEGTSNPNLYWYRQAAGRGLQLLFYSVGIGQISSEVPQNLSASRPQDRQFILSSKKLLLSDSGFYLCAWSPSGRSDEQFFGPGTRLTVL.

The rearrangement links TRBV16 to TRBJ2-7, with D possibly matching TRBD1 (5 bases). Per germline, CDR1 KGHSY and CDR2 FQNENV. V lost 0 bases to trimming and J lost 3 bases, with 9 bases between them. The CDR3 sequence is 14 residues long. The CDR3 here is CASSQSGADYEQYF. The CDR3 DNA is TGTGCCAGCAGCCAATCTGGGGCGGACTACGAGCAGTACTTC.

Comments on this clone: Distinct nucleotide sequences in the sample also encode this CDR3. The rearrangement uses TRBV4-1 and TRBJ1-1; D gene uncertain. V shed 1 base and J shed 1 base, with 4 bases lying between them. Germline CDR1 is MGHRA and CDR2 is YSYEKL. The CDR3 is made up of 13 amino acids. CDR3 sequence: CASSQARNTEAFF. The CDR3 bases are TGCGCCAGCAGCCAAGCGAGGAACACTGAAGCTTTCTTT.

CDR3 sequence: CASSETGFGNTIYF. CDR3 DNA: TGCGCCAGCAGTGAGACCGGGTTTGGAAACACCATATATTTT. The chain uses TRBV10-1 and TRBJ1-3, with D unclear. Trimming left V 2 bases short and J 3 bases short, with 8 bases between. The length of the CDR3 is 14 residues. CDR1 WNHNN and CDR2 SYGVQD come from the germline V gene (reference sequence).

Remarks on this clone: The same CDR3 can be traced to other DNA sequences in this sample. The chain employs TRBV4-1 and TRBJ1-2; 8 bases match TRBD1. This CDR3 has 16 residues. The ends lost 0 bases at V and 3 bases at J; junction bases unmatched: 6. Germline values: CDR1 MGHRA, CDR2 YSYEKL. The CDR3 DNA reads TGCGCCAGCAGCCAAGAGGGGACAGGAGGTGACTATGGCTACACCTTC. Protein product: CASSQEGTGGDYGYTF.

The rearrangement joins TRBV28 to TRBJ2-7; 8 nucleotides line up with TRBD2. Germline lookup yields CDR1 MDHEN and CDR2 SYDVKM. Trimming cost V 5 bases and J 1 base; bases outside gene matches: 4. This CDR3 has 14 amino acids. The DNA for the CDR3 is TGTGCCAGCAGTGTACTAGCGGAGTCCTACGAGCAGTACTTC. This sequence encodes CASSVLAESYEQYF.

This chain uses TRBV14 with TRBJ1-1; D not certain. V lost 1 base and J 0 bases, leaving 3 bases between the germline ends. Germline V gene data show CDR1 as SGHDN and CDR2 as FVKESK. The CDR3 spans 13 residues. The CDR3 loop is CASSQAVNTEAFF. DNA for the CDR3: TGTGCCAGCAGCCAAGCTGTGAACACTGAAGCTTTCTTT.

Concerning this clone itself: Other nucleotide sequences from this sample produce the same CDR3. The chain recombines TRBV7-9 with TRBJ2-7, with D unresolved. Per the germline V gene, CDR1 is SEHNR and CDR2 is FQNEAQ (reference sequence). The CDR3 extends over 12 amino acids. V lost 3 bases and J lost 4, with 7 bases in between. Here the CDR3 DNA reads TGTGCCAGCAGCTTGGTGCGGTACGAGCAGTACTTC. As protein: CASSLVRYEQYF.

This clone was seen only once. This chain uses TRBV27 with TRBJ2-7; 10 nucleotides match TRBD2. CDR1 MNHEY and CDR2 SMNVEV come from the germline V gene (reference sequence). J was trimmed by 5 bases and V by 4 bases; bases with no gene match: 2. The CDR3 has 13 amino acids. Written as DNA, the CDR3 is TGTGCCAGCAGTTCTAGCGGGAGCCACGAGCAGTACTTC. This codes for CASSSSGSHEQYF.

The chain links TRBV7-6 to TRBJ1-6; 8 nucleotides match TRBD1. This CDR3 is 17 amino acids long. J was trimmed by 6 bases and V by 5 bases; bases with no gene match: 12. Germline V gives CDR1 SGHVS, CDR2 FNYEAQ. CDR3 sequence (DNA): TGTGCCAGCAGCCCAGGACAGGGTACCTTTCCTAATTCACCCCTCCACTTT. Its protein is CASSPGQGTFPNSPLHF.